This T cell receptor (beta chain) originates from a study of T cells after yellow fever vaccination. In regard to this clonotype: The antigen is undetermined.

TCRdb fed the 5' RACE reads into MiXCR, producing one record per CDR3 protein. The table records some 260,000 distinct CDR3 sequences, about 5% of them present only once. This CDR3 contains 12 residues. Trimming stripped 5 bases from V and 8 bases from J, with 13 bases between. CDR1 is SQVTM, CDR2 ANQGSEA, per germline. General study points: At around 96% for CD4 and approximately 88% for CD8, most primary-vaccination clones showed up again after the booster. Some clonotypes, a small share, were shared between CD4 and CD8 compartments.

This clonotype originated in a man younger than 35 who received the YFV17D yellow fever vaccine. Sequenced here: CD4+ T cells sorted from PBMCs, sampled on the day of the yellow fever booster vaccination. J is TRBJ2-4 and V is TRBV29-1, with D possibly matching TRBD1 (6 bases). The CDR3 is CSVHRGSDIQYF. CDR3 DNA: TGCAGCGTTCATAGGGGGTCGGACATTCAGTACTTC.